This TCR beta chain was sequenced for a study of blood T cell repertoires in COVID-19. About the study: From T cells, B-cell-depleted T cells, or PBMCs came the material, which was cDNA or gDNA.

Sequenced by immunoSEQ multiplex PCR; TCRdb stores in-frame clones only, minus some. The table shows a few hundred thousand clones, with 87% occurring only once. This CDR3 has 16 residues. The germline V gene has CDR1 LNHDA and CDR2 SQIVND (reference sequence). Trimming removed 4 bases from V and 4 bases from J; junction bases left unmatched: 6. The sequenced sample consisted of peripheral blood. This receptor was identified in a woman aged 45-60 years with acute or convalescent COVID-19. This rearrangement joins TRBV19 to TRBJ2-1; the match to TRBD2 covers 11 bases. The DNA for the CDR3 is TGTGCCAGTAGTACCCCCGGGACTAGCGGATACAATGAGCAGTTCTTC. Encoded protein: CASSTPGTSGYNEQFF.